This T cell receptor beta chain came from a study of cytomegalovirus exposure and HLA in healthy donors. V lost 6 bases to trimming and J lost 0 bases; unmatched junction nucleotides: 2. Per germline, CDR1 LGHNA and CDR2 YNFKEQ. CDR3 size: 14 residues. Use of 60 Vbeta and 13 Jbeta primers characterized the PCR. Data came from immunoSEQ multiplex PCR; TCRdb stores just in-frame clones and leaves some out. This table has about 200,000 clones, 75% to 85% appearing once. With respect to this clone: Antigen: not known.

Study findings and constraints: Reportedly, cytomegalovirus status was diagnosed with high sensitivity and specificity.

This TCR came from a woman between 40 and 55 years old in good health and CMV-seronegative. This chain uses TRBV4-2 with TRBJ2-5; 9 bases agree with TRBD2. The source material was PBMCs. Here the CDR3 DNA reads TGTGCCAGCAGTCGACTAGCGGACCAAGAGACCCAGTACTTC. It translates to CASSRLADQETQYF.